A selection of T cell receptor beta chains follows, all from one sample in a study of a mutant IDH1 vaccine in newly diagnosed glioma. The method was immunoSEQ multiplex PCR; TCRdb's version includes in-frame clones alone and lacks a portion of them. Seen here are tens of thousands of clones, 80% observed once, and the top ten hold 5% to 8%. The antigens these receptors bind are not known. The starting material was PBMCs, obtained from a glioma patient whose treatment included an IDH1 peptide vaccine. The receptors stem from a man aged 35 to 55 with glioma. CDR3s include the opening cysteine and the closing phenylalanine or tryptophan. A D gene is named only where the DNA matches it firmly. The size field is filled for only some rows; it gives once, few, many or a size class.

DNA: TGCGCCAGCAGCTTCCAACAGGGGGTGGCAGATACGCAGTATTTT
CDR3: CASSFQQGVADTQYF
D: TRBD1
size: -
V: TRBV5-1
J: TRBJ2-3

DNA: TGTGCCAGTAGTACGAGCGGGGGCAATCAGCCCCAGCATTTT
CDR3: CASSTSGGNQPQHF
D: -
size: -
V: TRBV19
J: TRBJ1-5

DNA: TGTGCCAGCAGTCCACGGACAGGGGGAACTGAAGCTTTCTTT
CDR3: CASSPRTGGTEAFF
D: TRBD1
size: -
V: TRBV6-5
J: TRBJ1-1

DNA: TGTGCCAGCAGCTTATTACTGGGTTATTCCAAAAACATTCAGTACTTC
CDR3: CASSLLLGYSKNIQYF
D: -
size: once
V: TRBV7-9
J: TRBJ2-4

DNA: TGTGCCAGCAGCTTGTATCTAGGGGGCTCTGGAAACACCATATATTTT
CDR3: CASSLYLGGSGNTIYF
D: -
size: -
V: TRBV5-6
J: TRBJ1-3

DNA: TGTGCCAGCAGCTACTACTGGGGGGACAGAAATTCACCCCTCCACTTT
CDR3: CASSYYWGDRNSPLHF
D: TRBD1
size: -
V: TRBV5-6
J: TRBJ1-6

DNA: TGTGCCAGCAGTGAGGGGACAGGGATCGGAGAGACCCAGTACTTC
CDR3: CASSEGTGIGETQYF
D: TRBD1
size: -
V: TRBV6-1
J: TRBJ2-5

DNA: TGTGCCAGCAGCTCTGGGACAGGGGGCGATCAGTACTTC
CDR3: CASSSGTGGDQYF
D: TRBD1
size: -
V: TRBV7-9
J: TRBJ2-7

DNA: TGTGCCAGCCAGGGGAGCGGCGCTGAAGCTTTCTTT
CDR3: CASQGSGAEAFF
D: -
size: -
V: TRBV10-3
J: TRBJ1-1

DNA: TGTGCCAGCAGCCGGTCGACTAGCGGGGTACCCGGGGAGCTGTTTTTT
CDR3: CASSRSTSGVPGELFF
D: TRBD2
size: -
V: TRBV7-9
J: TRBJ2-2

DNA: TGTGCCACCAGTGCGGGACAGGCGTATTCACCCCTCCACTTT
CDR3: CATSAGQAYSPLHF
D: TRBD1
size: -
V: TRBV6-4
J: TRBJ1-6

DNA: TGTGCCAGCAGTCCACAGGGGACCTACACCGGGGAGCTGTTTTTT
CDR3: CASSPQGTYTGELFF
D: TRBD1
size: -
V: TRBV6-5
J: TRBJ2-2

DNA: TGTGCCAGCAGTAATGAACAGGGGCTTGAAAAACTGTTTTTT
CDR3: CASSNEQGLEKLFF
D: TRBD1
size: -
V: TRBV5-4
J: TRBJ1-4

DNA: TGTGCCAGCAGCTTAGCCGGGCGGGGAGATGAAAAACTGTTTTTT
CDR3: CASSLAGRGDEKLFF
D: -
size: -
V: TRBV7-2
J: TRBJ1-4

DNA: TGCAGCGTTGTCGGATTGGGGGCTAGAAAAAACATTCAGTACTTC
CDR3: CSVVGLGARKNIQYF
D: -
size: -
V: TRBV29-1
J: TRBJ2-4

DNA: TGTGCCGCGGCGACAGGGTTCAGGGCGGAGGAGACCCAGTACTTC
CDR3: CAAATGFRAEETQYF
D: TRBD1
size: -
V: TRBV25-1
J: TRBJ2-5

DNA: TGTGCCAGCAGTCCCCCCCTGGGGAAGAGATTGGGAGAGACCCAGTACTTC
CDR3: CASSPPLGKRLGETQYF
D: -
size: -
V: TRBV7-2
J: TRBJ2-5

DNA: TGTGCCAGCAGCGCCGCGCGACAGGAAGCGGAGTCAGATACGCAGTATTTT
CDR3: CASSAARQEAESDTQYF
D: -
size: -
V: TRBV9
J: TRBJ2-3

DNA: TGTGCCAGCAGCAGTCCCGTAGTGGAGCATTATGGCTACACCTTC
CDR3: CASSSPVVEHYGYTF
D: -
size: -
V: TRBV6-6
J: TRBJ1-2

DNA: TGTGCCAGCAAAGGGGGGGGGACCACCGGGGAGCTGTTTTTT
CDR3: CASKGGGTTGELFF
D: -
size: once
V: TRBV6-5
J: TRBJ2-2

DNA: TGTGCCAGCTCGGCTGTGGCCGGCAACGAGCAGTACTTC
CDR3: CASSAVAGNEQYF
D: -
size: few
V: TRBV25-1
J: TRBJ2-7

DNA: TGTGCCAGTGAAATACAGGGGATTAATGAAAAACTGTTTTTT
CDR3: CASEIQGINEKLFF
D: TRBD1
size: -
V: TRBV2
J: TRBJ1-4

DNA: TGTGCCAGCAGCTTGGAGGGGACTAGCGGGTACCCTAGCACAGATACGCAGTATTTT
CDR3: CASSLEGTSGYPSTDTQYF
D: TRBD2
size: -
V: TRBV5-4
J: TRBJ2-3

DNA: TGTGCCAGCAGCGAACCGGGACATCCTTCTTTCCACCGCTATGGCTACACCTTC
CDR3: CASSEPGHPSFHRYGYTF
D: -
size: -
V: TRBV6-1
J: TRBJ1-2

DNA: TGTGCCTGGAAGAGGGCGTTCCTCTTCTATGGCTACACCTTC
CDR3: CAWKRAFLFYGYTF
D: -
size: -
V: TRBV30
J: TRBJ1-2

DNA: TGCGCCAGCAGACCAGGGGGCGCAGGCACCGGGGAGCTGTTTTTT
CDR3: CASRPGGAGTGELFF
D: TRBD1
size: -
V: TRBV5-1
J: TRBJ2-2

DNA: TGTGCCAGCAGCCTAGCGGGGAACACTGAAGCTTTCTTT
CDR3: CASSLAGNTEAFF
D: -
size: -
V: TRBV4-2
J: TRBJ1-1

DNA: TGTGCCAGCAGCCAGGGGGGCAATCAGCCCCAGCATTTT
CDR3: CASSQGGNQPQHF
D: TRBD1
size: -
V: TRBV7-9
J: TRBJ1-5

DNA: TGCAGCGTGAGATCACAGGGGGCTGGGGGCACTGAAGCTTTCTTT
CDR3: CSVRSQGAGGTEAFF
D: TRBD1
size: -
V: TRBV29-1
J: TRBJ1-1

DNA: TGTGCCAGCAGCTTCCAGTACGAGCAGTACTTC
CDR3: CASSFQYEQYF
D: -
size: -
V: TRBV13
J: TRBJ2-7

DNA: TGTGCCAGCAGCTTAGCGACAGGGGGACGCTCCTACGAGCAGTACTTC
CDR3: CASSLATGGRSYEQYF
D: TRBD1
size: -
V: TRBV7-9
J: TRBJ2-7

DNA: TGTGCCAGCTCACCACAGGGGCTTCAAGAGACCCAGTACTTC
CDR3: CASSPQGLQETQYF
D: -
size: -
V: TRBV18
J: TRBJ2-5

DNA: TGTGCCAGCAGTGTCAGCTCTTATAATGAAAAACTGTTTTTT
CDR3: CASSVSSYNEKLFF
D: -
size: few
V: TRBV6-1
J: TRBJ1-4

DNA: TGTGCCAGCTCACCACGTTGGGCAGGGGGCGCTCCGAACACTGAAGCTTTCTTT
CDR3: CASSPRWAGGAPNTEAFF
D: TRBD1
size: -
V: TRBV18
J: TRBJ1-1

DNA: TGCGCCAGCAGTGAGGGGCTATACCCCGGGGAGCTGTTTTTT
CDR3: CASSEGLYPGELFF
D: -
size: -
V: TRBV10-1
J: TRBJ2-2

DNA: TGTGCCAGCAGCTTAGACAATAACTATGGCTACACCTTC
CDR3: CASSLDNNYGYTF
D: -
size: -
V: TRBV7-9
J: TRBJ1-2

DNA: TGTGCCAGCAGTTACTCTCCCAGCTCTGGAAACACCATATATTTT
CDR3: CASSYSPSSGNTIYF
D: -
size: few
V: TRBV6-5
J: TRBJ1-3

DNA: TGTGCCATCAACTTGGGACAGTCCCCCAACACCGGGGAGCTGTTTTTT
CDR3: CAINLGQSPNTGELFF
D: TRBD1
size: -
V: TRBV10-3
J: TRBJ2-2

DNA: TGTGCCAGCAGCCAGACAGGGAAGGCATATGGCTACACCTTC
CDR3: CASSQTGKAYGYTF
D: TRBD1
size: -
V: TRBV7-9
J: TRBJ1-2

DNA: TGCGCCAGCAGCGCAACGACAGGACCCTCTGGAAACACCATATATTTT
CDR3: CASSATTGPSGNTIYF
D: -
size: -
V: TRBV5-1
J: TRBJ1-3

DNA: TGTGCCAGTAGTATGACGCAGGGTACCTACAATGAGCAGTTCTTC
CDR3: CASSMTQGTYNEQFF
D: -
size: -
V: TRBV19
J: TRBJ2-1

DNA: TGCGCCAGCAGCCAACCGTTGCAGGCGCCTGAGCAGTACTTC
CDR3: CASSQPLQAPEQYF
D: -
size: few
V: TRBV4-1
J: TRBJ2-7

DNA: TGTGCCAGTAGGGGGACAGGGGCGTCCTACGAGCAGTACTTC
CDR3: CASRGTGASYEQYF
D: TRBD1
size: -
V: TRBV19
J: TRBJ2-7

DNA: TGTGCCAGCAGCATAGGACAGGGCTTTGGTGGTTACACCTTC
CDR3: CASSIGQGFGGYTF
D: TRBD1
size: -
V: TRBV7-8
J: TRBJ1-2

DNA: TGTGCCTGGAGTGTACTCGCGGATACGCAGTATTTT
CDR3: CAWSVLADTQYF
D: -
size: -
V: TRBV30
J: TRBJ2-3

DNA: TGTGCCAGAAGCTTGGGAGGACAGGGACGATACGAGCAGTACTTC
CDR3: CARSLGGQGRYEQYF
D: TRBD1
size: -
V: TRBV5-3
J: TRBJ2-7

DNA: TGTGCCAGCAGGGGCCACTCCGGGGGCAATCAGCCCCAGCATTTT
CDR3: CASRGHSGGNQPQHF
D: -
size: -
V: TRBV2
J: TRBJ1-5

DNA: TGTGCCAGCAGCCATGACCCGGGACTCCAAGCTTTCTTT
CDR3: CASSHDPGLQAFF
D: -
size: -
V: TRBV7-9
J: TRBJ1-1

DNA: TGTGCCAGCAGCTTAGGGACAGCTAATCAGCCCCAGCATTTT
CDR3: CASSLGTANQPQHF
D: -
size: -
V: TRBV7-9
J: TRBJ1-5